There are many counts of the clone carrying this TCR beta chain. Time point in this sample: sample taken at primary tumor resection. Unsorted tumor, nontumor lung tissue or cryopreserved PBMC supplied the whole RNA. The CDR3 spans 16 residues. Losses at the gene ends were 7 bases for V and 8 bases for J; bases not matched to a gene: 17. CDR1 and CDR2 (germline): SQVTM, ANQGSEA. The sample originates from a study of spatial heterogeneity in lung cancer. MiXCR, run by TCRdb on the 5' RACE reads, gives a single entry per CDR3 protein. The sample shows 5,000 to 6,500 distinct CDR3 sequences, approximately 2.9% of them seen only once.

The specimen was normal lung tissue next to the tumor, collected at surgery. The V and J genes are TRBV29-1 and TRBJ2-1, with 10 bases identical to TRBD1. This clonotype was obtained from a male donor with early-stage non-small cell lung cancer. Here the CDR3 DNA reads TGCAGCGCAGGAGGTAAAACGGGACAGGGGCTCCATGAGCAGTTCTTC. Protein sequence: CSAGGKTGQGLHEQFF.